This TCR beta chain is from a study of post-analysis software for immune sequencing data. Looking at the study overall: Multiple sclerosis in the patients followed relapsing-remitting, secondary progressive and progressive-relapsing courses.

About this clonotype: The antigen is undetermined.

The CDR3 spans 15 residues. Germline values: CDR1 SNHLY, CDR2 FYNNEI. Trimming removed 7 bases from V and 1 base from J, with 15 bases in between. General study results and limits: Higher frequency in patients than in controls was seen for about five TRBV segments, with TRBV5-6, TRBV5-1 and TRBV20-1 among them. Strong co-clustering by F measure was seen for same-batch samples.

Built from TCR beta cDNA, the libraries had unique molecular identifiers in them. Around 500,000 cDNA molecules were obtained per 1 to 10 million input T cells. One entry per CDR3 protein results from TCRdb running MiXCR on the PCR reads. The repertoire holds about 540,000 distinct CDR3 sequences, with around 31% as singletons. Sequenced input: blood. The chain has TRBV2 and TRBJ2-3; maybe TRBD1 (5 bases). This sequence originates from a girl between 2 and 17 years old with multiple sclerosis. The CDR3 DNA reads as TGTGCCAGCACCCCACCAGGGTTTCGCACAGATACGCAGTATTTT. Protein product: CASTPPGFRTDTQYF. Supplemented by reference TRBV2 and TRBJ2-3, the full variable domain reads EPEVTQTPSHQVTQMGQEVILRCVPISNHLYFYWYRQILGQKVEFLVSFYNNEISEKSEIFDDQFSVERPDGSNFTLKIRSTKLEDSAMYFCASTPPGFRTDTQYFGPGTRLTVL.